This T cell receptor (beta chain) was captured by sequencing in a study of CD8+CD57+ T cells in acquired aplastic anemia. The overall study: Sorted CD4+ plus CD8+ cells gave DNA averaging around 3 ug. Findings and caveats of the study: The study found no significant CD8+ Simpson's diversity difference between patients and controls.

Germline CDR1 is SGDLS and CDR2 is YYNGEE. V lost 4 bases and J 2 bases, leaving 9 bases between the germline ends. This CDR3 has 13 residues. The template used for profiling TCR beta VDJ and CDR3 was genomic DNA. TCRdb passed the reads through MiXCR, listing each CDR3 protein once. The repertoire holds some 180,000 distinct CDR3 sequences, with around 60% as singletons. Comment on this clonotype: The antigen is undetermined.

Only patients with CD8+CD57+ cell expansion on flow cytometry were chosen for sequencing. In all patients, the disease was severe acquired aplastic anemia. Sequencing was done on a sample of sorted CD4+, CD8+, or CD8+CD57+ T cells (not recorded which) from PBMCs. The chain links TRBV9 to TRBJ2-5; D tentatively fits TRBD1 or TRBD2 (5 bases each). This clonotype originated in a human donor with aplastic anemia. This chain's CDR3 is CASSRGPQETQYF. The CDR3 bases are TGTGCCAGCAGCAGGGGACCTCAAGAGACCCAGTACTTC.